Detailed here is one T cell receptor (beta chain). Authors' data handling: Reference gene primer amplification gave estimated nucleated cell counts. This table comes from immunoSEQ multiplex PCR, and its TCRdb copy is limited to in-frame clones, with some not included. V and J calls and clone size follow that table, whereas D and trimming were derived from the DNA. Here the sample spans 30,000 to 40,000 clones, approximately 95% being singletons. The data stem from a study of blood T cell repertoires in COVID-19. Background on the study: Collection of acute and convalescent COVID-19 samples took place in the United States, Italy and Spain. PBMCs, B-cell-depleted T cells, or T cells were the source of the cDNA or gDNA that made up the material.

CDR3 length: 19 residues. Deletions cut 4 bases from V and 5 bases from J, with 28 bases between. Germline CDR1 is LGHNA and CDR2 is YNFKEQ. V is TRBV4-2 and J is TRBJ2-3, with TRBD2 as a possible D gene (6 bases). The sequence came from a male donor with active COVID-19. Sequenced input: peripheral blood. The CDR3 is CASSRGTAGGVSIGDTQYF. Written as DNA, the CDR3 is TGTGCCAGCAGCCGAGGGACGGCGGGCGGGGTATCCATCGGAGATACGCAGTATTTT.